Presented here are 29 T cell receptor beta chains from one specimen sequenced in a study of cytotoxic CD8 clonotypes in ibrutinib-treated CLL. This table comes from immunoSEQ multiplex PCR, and its TCRdb copy is limited to in-frame clones, with some not included. The table has approximately 32,000 clones, almost 70% seen once. The source was PBMCs, collected before ibrutinib treatment. These receptors came from a human donor with chronic lymphocytic leukemia.

This chain uses TRBV27 with TRBJ2-5; 14 bases agree with TRBD2. The CDR3 consists of 16 residues. After removal of 5 bases from V and 5 bases from J, the junction contained 7 bases not matched to a gene. The germline CDR1 and CDR2 sequences are MNHEY and SMNVEV (reference sequence). The DNA of the CDR3 is TGTGCCAGCAGTACCCGACTAGCGGGGGGGCACGAGACCCAGTACTTC. It yields the protein CASSTRLAGGHETQYF.

This clone appeared a few times. The V and J genes are TRBV5-1 and TRBJ2-7; D may be TRBD1 (6 bases). There are 15 residues in the CDR3. Trimming left V 0 bases short and J 2 bases short, with 12 bases between. From germline, CDR1 is SGHRS and CDR2 YFSETQ. This CDR3 reads CASSLVTGGPYEQYF. The CDR3 nucleotides are TGCGCCAGCAGCTTGGTGACAGGTGGCCCCTACGAGCAGTACTTC.

Judged by abundance, this clone is medium-sized. The J gene is TRBJ1-2, the V gene TRBV10-3, with D maybe TRBD1 (5 bases). Trimming removed 6 bases at V and 1 base at J, with 9 bases between. This CDR3 has 13 amino acids. CDR1 and CDR2 (germline): ENHRY, SYGVKD. The CDR3 coding sequence is TGTGCCATCAGAAGGGGAGATAACTATGGCTACACCTTC. This encodes CAIRRGDNYGYTF.

Only a few counts were recorded for this clone. This chain connects TRBV7-2 to TRBJ1-1, with TRBD1 matching over 7 bases. With 5 bases clipped from V and 11 bases from J, the junction kept 14 bases outside the gene matches. This CDR3 comprises 14 residues. Germline loops: CDR1 SGHTA, CDR2 FQGNSA. This CDR3 reads CASSIDRVAFTAFF. CDR3 in DNA: TGTGCCAGCAGCATCGACAGGGTCGCTTTCACGGCTTTCTTT.

The V gene is TRBV28, the J gene TRBJ2-7; 10 positions agree with TRBD1. V dropped 7 bases and J dropped 1; count of bases not matched to a gene: 7. The CDR3 loop spans 15 amino acids. Looked up from germline, CDR1 is MDHEN and CDR2 is SYDVKM. The CDR3 reads CASTVPGQGSYEQYF. The CDR3, as DNA: TGTGCCAGCACCGTACCGGGACAGGGGTCCTACGAGCAGTACTTC.

The chain couples TRBV7-9 to TRBJ2-7, with TRBD2 matching over 7 bases. There are 12 residues in the CDR3. Germline V CDR1 and CDR2: SEHNR, FQNEAQ (reference sequence). V lost 1 base, J lost 7 bases, and 1 base stayed unmatched. The CDR3 protein is CASSLGGGEQYF. The CDR3 region has the DNA TGTGCCAGCAGCTTAGGGGGAGGGGAGCAGTACTTC.

This chain links TRBV5-1 with TRBJ2-3, with TRBD2 matching 9 bases. The ends lost 0 bases at V and 1 base at J; junction bases unmatched: 6. CDR1 is SGHRS, CDR2 YFSETQ, per germline. The CDR3 runs to 17 residues. The CDR3, as DNA: TGCGCCAGCAGCTTGGGGGCTAGCGGGACTGGCACAGATACGCAGTATTTT. It yields the protein CASSLGASGTGTDTQYF. The whole variable domain, remainder taken from reference TRBV5-1 and TRBJ2-3, is KAGVTQTPRYLIKTRGQQVTLSCSPISGHRSVSWYQQTPGQGLQFLFEYFSETQRNKGNFPGRFSGRQFSNSRSEMNVSTLELGDSALYLCASSLGASGTGTDTQYFGPGTRLTVL.

J is TRBJ2-3 and V is TRBV5-8; the D gene is possibly TRBD2 (5 bases). The CDR3 consists of 14 residues. V lost 6 bases, J lost 5 bases, and 16 bases lay in between. CDR1 and CDR2 (germline): SGHTS, YDEGEE. The CDR3: CASTPWGVVDTQYF. As DNA, the CDR3 is TGTGCCAGCACCCCATGGGGAGTGGTAGATACGCAGTATTTT.

V usage is TRBV7-9 and J usage is TRBJ2-6; D uncertain. CDR1 SEHNR and CDR2 FQNEAQ come from the germline V gene (reference sequence). V gave up 1 base and J gave up 0 bases, with 4 bases separating them. The CDR3 has 15 amino acids. The CDR3: CASSLGVSGANVLTF. CDR3 nucleotide sequence: TGTGCCAGCAGCTTAGGGGTCTCTGGGGCCAACGTCCTGACTTTC.

V gene TRBV28 combines with J gene TRBJ2-1; no definite D call. Trimming removed 0 bases at V and 5 bases at J, with 5 bases between. Germline V lookup: CDR1 MDHEN, CDR2 SYDVKM. This CDR3 spans 13 amino acids. The CDR3: CASSLWENNEQFF. The CDR3 DNA reads TGTGCCAGCAGTTTATGGGAGAACAATGAGCAGTTCTTC.

This rearrangement joins TRBV2 to TRBJ1-1, with D perhaps TRBD1 (6 bases). V shed 6 bases and J shed 2 bases, with 10 bases lying between them. The CDR3 has 13 residues. Germline V lookup: CDR1 SNHLY, CDR2 FYNNEI. The CDR3 region has the DNA TGTGCCAGCAGCGGACAGCCAAACACTGAAGCTTTCTTT. This translates into CASSGQPNTEAFF.

By its share, this clone is large. The V call is TRBV9, the J call TRBJ2-2; D is unclear. CDR1 is SGDLS, CDR2 YYNGEE, per germline. The length of the CDR3 is 12 residues. Trimming left V 8 bases short and J 4 bases short, with 9 bases between. CDR3 sequence: CASSGPTGELFF. In nucleotides, the CDR3 is TGTGCCAGTTCCGGCCCCACCGGGGAGCTGTTTTTT.

This clone was counted between two and nine times. The J gene is TRBJ2-7, the V gene TRBV30; D call uncertain. This CDR3 comprises 12 residues. V shed 4 bases and J shed 3 bases, with 10 bases lying between them. Germline values: CDR1 GTSNPN, CDR2 SVGIG (reference sequence). The CDR3 reads CAWNGLGYEQYF. The CDR3 nucleotides are TGTGCCTGGAACGGGCTTGGCTACGAGCAGTACTTC.

This sequence joins TRBV6-5 and TRBJ2-1, with no clear D. V was shortened by 2 bases and J by 7 bases, with 9 bases between the two germline ends. The CDR3 has 13 residues. Looked up from germline, CDR1 is MNHEY and CDR2 is SVGAGI. CDR3 sequence (DNA): TGTGCCAGCAGTTACGTCGGGCCTAATGAGCAGTTCTTC. Its translation: CASSYVGPNEQFF.

This clone came up once. The chain combines TRBV5-1 with TRBJ2-1; D remains unclear. The V and J ends lost 4 bases and 2 bases respectively, with 13 bases between them. CDR1 is SGHRS, CDR2 YFSETQ, per germline. CDR3 length equals 15 residues. The DNA for the CDR3 is TGCGCCAGCAGCCGAGCCGACCCAACCTACAATGAGCAGTTCTTC. It codes for CASSRADPTYNEQFF.

The gene calls are TRBV27 and TRBJ1-5; a weak D match, TRBD1 (6 bases). V was cut by 5 bases and J by 6 bases, with 26 bases left in between. Per germline, CDR1 MNHEY and CDR2 SMNVEV (reference sequence). The CDR3 consists of 18 residues. The CDR3 here is CASSPKINRVLNVQPQHF. In DNA form, the CDR3 reads TGTGCCAGCAGTCCGAAGATAAACAGGGTATTGAATGTTCAGCCCCAGCATTTT.

V gene TRBV27 combines with J gene TRBJ1-2; possible D gene TRBD1, 6 bases. This CDR3 is 13 amino acids long. The germline V and J ends were trimmed by 3 bases and 5 bases, with 10 bases remaining between them. CDR1 is MNHEY, CDR2 SMNVEV, per germline (reference sequence). The CDR3 DNA reads as TGTGCCAGCAGTTTTGCAGGGGCGTATGGCTACACCTTC. Its translation: CASSFAGAYGYTF.

The V and J genes are TRBV27 and TRBJ1-2; a possible D gene is TRBD1 (5 bases). Trimming removed 3 bases at V and 6 bases at J, with 14 bases between. CDR1 is MNHEY, CDR2 SMNVEV, per germline (reference sequence). This CDR3 comprises 14 residues. CDR3 in amino acids: CASSFKGRMHGYTF. As DNA, the CDR3 is TGTGCCAGCAGTTTTAAGGGGCGGATGCATGGCTACACCTTC.

CDR3 in amino acids: CATSRDEVLWTEAFF. CDR3 in DNA: TGTGCCACCAGCAGAGATGAGGTCCTCTGGACTGAAGCTTTCTTT. This rearrangement joins TRBV15 to TRBJ1-1, with D uncertain. Trimming pared 0 bases from V and 5 bases from J, leaving 13 bases between. The CDR3 totals 15 residues. The V gene's germline CDR1 is LNHNV and CDR2 YYDKDF (reference sequence).

This chain links TRBV4-2 with TRBJ1-5; TRBD1 matches 7 bases. The CDR3 runs to 16 residues. Germline assignment: CDR1 LGHNA and CDR2 YNFKEQ. The V segment lost 2 bases and the J segment 9 bases; nucleotides outside the gene matches: 13. CDR3 protein: CASSQTGDRANRPQHF. In DNA, the CDR3 is TGTGCCAGCAGCCAAACCGGAGACAGGGCCAACCGGCCCCAGCATTTT.

The chain combines TRBV5-1 with TRBJ2-7; weak D call: TRBD2 (6 bases). V gave up 0 bases and J gave up 0 bases, with 13 bases separating them. This CDR3 has 16 residues. CDR1 SGHRS and CDR2 YFSETQ come from the germline V gene. CDR3 sequence: CASSLGAGPISYEQYF. CDR3 nucleotide sequence: TGCGCCAGCAGCTTGGGTGCGGGGCCGATCTCCTACGAGCAGTACTTC.

The chain recombines TRBV28 with TRBJ2-7, with unresolved D. The CDR3 covers 13 residues. The germline CDR1 and CDR2 sequences are MDHEN and SYDVKM. V lost 2 bases, J lost 0 bases, and 5 bases lay in between. As DNA, the CDR3 is TGTGCCAGCAGTTTAGACATCTCCTACGAGCAGTACTTC. This encodes CASSLDISYEQYF.

V usage is TRBV7-9 and J usage is TRBJ2-5; the D gene could be TRBD1 or TRBD2 (6 bases each). Per germline, CDR1 SEHNR and CDR2 FQNEAQ (reference sequence). The V and J ends lost 0 bases and 3 bases respectively, with 11 bases between them. CDR3 length: 15 residues. CDR3 DNA: TGTGCCAGCAGCTTAGCGGGGGGCGTTGAAGAGACCCAGTACTTC. It codes for CASSLAGGVEETQYF.

The chain has TRBV4-2 and TRBJ1-6; the D is unclear. The CDR3 covers 15 residues. The V end was cut by 0 bases, the J end by 8 bases, with 11 bases between. Per germline, CDR1 LGHNA and CDR2 YNFKEQ. CDR3 region: CASSQEQGVDSPLHF. The CDR3 region has the DNA TGTGCCAGCAGCCAAGAACAAGGCGTGGATTCACCCCTCCACTTT.

A few counts support this clone. The J gene is TRBJ1-1, the V gene TRBV6-5; D is perhaps TRBD1 (5 bases). Trimming pared 9 bases from V and 5 bases from J, leaving 10 bases between. Germline V gene lookup returns CDR1 MNHEY and CDR2 SVGAGI. This CDR3 is 11 amino acids long. CDR3 region: CASGGVTEAFF. CDR3 sequence (DNA): TGTGCCAGTGGGGGAGTAACTGAAGCTTTCTTT.

The CDR3 sequence: CATSRIAGVTDTQYF. The CDR3, as DNA: TGTGCCACCAGCAGAATAGCGGGAGTGACAGATACGCAGTATTTT. The chain is built from TRBV15 and TRBJ2-3, with 9 positions matching TRBD2. Germline-derived CDR1 and CDR2 are LNHNV and YYDKDF (reference sequence). The CDR3 length is 15 residues. Losses at the gene ends were 2 bases for V and 3 bases for J; bases not matched to a gene: 3.

The rearrangement links TRBV7-9 to TRBJ2-1; 8 nucleotides agree with TRBD2. The CDR3 contains 17 residues. J gave up 3 bases and V 8 bases, and 15 bases lay outside the gene matches. The germline V gene encodes CDR1 SEHNR and CDR2 FQNEAQ (reference sequence). The CDR3 DNA sequence: TGTGCCAGCGGCACCCCCCCGGGACTAGTGGACTACAATGAGCAGTTCTTC. It codes for CASGTPPGLVDYNEQFF.

This clone was seen more than once but under ten times. V is TRBV15 and J is TRBJ2-4, with D unclear. The CDR3 is 14 residues long. V lost 0 bases and J lost 6, with 9 bases in between. From germline, CDR1 is LNHNV and CDR2 YYDKDF (reference sequence). CDR3 sequence (DNA): TGTGCCACCAGCAGAGATAAGCTAGGAAACATTCAGTACTTC. This gives the protein CATSRDKLGNIQYF.

This clone occurred a few times. The V gene is TRBV9, the J gene TRBJ2-1, with 9 nucleotides matching TRBD2. V trimming: 2 bases; J trimming: 5 bases; junction bases outside the gene matches: 29. CDR1 and CDR2 (germline): SGDLS, YYNGEE. The CDR3 has 23 amino acids. The CDR3 region is CASSVPPYTISRGGRVGDNEQFF. The DNA of the CDR3 is TGTGCCAGCAGCGTTCCCCCTTACACGATTTCGCGGGGGGGCCGGGTTGGCGACAATGAGCAGTTCTTC.